Listed here is a single TCR beta chain. The sample originates from a study of blood T cell repertoires in COVID-19. Study information: Spain, Italy and the United States supplied samples that represented acute and convalescent COVID-19.

This CDR3 spans 19 amino acids. Source study methods: Amplifying reference gene primers gave estimates of nucleated cell counts. Data came from immunoSEQ multiplex PCR; TCRdb stores just in-frame clones and leaves some out. That table is the source of V, J and clone size, and D and trimming were worked out from the DNA. The sample carries a few hundred thousand clones, around nine tenths recorded once. The source of this sequence is a man aged 60 to 75 with acute or convalescent COVID-19. Sequencing was carried out using peripheral blood. The V call is TRBV21-1, the J call TRBJ2-3; the D call of TRBD2 is as the table states it, not checked on the DNA. TRBV21-1 is a pseudogene. CDR3 in amino acids: CASSKGGSSGGLGTDTQYF. DNA for the CDR3: TGTGCCAGCAGCAAAGGAGGGTCTAGCGGGGGCCTCGGCACAGATACGCAGTATTTT.